This T cell receptor beta chain was recovered during a study of CD8 T cells in Susac syndrome. The CDR3 consists of 14 residues. From germline, CDR1 is SQVTM and CDR2 ANQGSEA. After removal of 7 bases from V and 7 bases from J, the junction contained 10 bases not matched to a gene. Negative isolation was applied to CD8+ and CD4+ T cells, and FACS enrichment was applied to TEMRA cells. Random hexamers were used to reverse transcribe the RNA input (roughly 0.5 to 1 ug). TCR beta CDR3 was amplified by immunoSEQ multiplex PCR. This amplification extended across 54 Vbeta and 13 Jbeta segments. TCRdb called the immunoSEQ multiplex PCR reads again in MiXCR, with one record for every CDR3 protein. The top ten clones hold 0.075% to 0.1% of a sample with approximately 110,000 distinct CDR3 sequences, approximately 96% of them seen once.

Sequenced input: CD4+ T cells from PBMCs. The sequence came from a human donor in good health. The V call is TRBV29-1, the J call TRBJ2-1, with TRBD2 matching over 10 bases. CDR3 sequence reads: CSATQREGRNEQFF. CDR3 bases: TGCAGCGCAACGCAGCGGGAGGGGAGGAATGAGCAGTTCTTC.